This TCR beta chain derives from a study of regulatory T cells in long-lasting Graves disease. Arm-PCR of CDR3 regions and iRepertoire HTBI primers were the basis on which TCR beta libraries were built. TCRdb analysed the multiplex PCR reads with MiXCR anew, one entry per CDR3 protein. Of 400,000 to 500,000 distinct CDR3 sequences listed, roughly 17% are singletons. V was shortened by 4 bases and J by 10 bases, with 8 bases between the two germline ends. CDR1 SGHTA and CDR2 FQGNSA come from the germline V gene. The CDR3 has 12 residues. Time point here: newly diagnosed GD, antithyroid drugs for less than 3 months. From PBMCs, RNA was extracted and then used to make the TCR library. These records were also assigned to another study, of T cells in Graves' hyperthyroidism and ophthalmopathy.

V gene TRBV7-2 combines with J gene TRBJ1-6, with D uncertain. Specimen: peripheral blood mononuclear cells (PBMCs), collected at new diagnosis, from a patient treated with antithyroid drugs. The receptor comes from a woman aged 25-40 years with Graves disease. DNA of the CDR3: TGTGCCAGCAGCTCCGCCTGGTCACCCCTCCACTTT. It is translated as CASSSAWSPLHF.